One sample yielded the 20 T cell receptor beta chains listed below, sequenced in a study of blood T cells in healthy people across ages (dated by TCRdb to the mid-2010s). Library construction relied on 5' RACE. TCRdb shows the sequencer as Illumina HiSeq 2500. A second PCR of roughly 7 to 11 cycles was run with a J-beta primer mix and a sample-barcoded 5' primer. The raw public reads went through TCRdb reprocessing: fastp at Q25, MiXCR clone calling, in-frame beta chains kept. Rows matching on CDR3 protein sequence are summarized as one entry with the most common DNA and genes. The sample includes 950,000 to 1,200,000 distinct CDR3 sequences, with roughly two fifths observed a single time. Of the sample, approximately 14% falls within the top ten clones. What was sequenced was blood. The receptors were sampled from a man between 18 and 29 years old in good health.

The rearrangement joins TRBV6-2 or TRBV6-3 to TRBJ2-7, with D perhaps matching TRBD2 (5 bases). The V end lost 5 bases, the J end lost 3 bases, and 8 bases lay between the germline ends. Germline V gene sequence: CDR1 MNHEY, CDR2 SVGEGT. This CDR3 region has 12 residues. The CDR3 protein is CASSIAGYEQYF. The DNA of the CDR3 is TGTGCCAGCAGTATCGCGGGCTACGAGCAGTACTTC.

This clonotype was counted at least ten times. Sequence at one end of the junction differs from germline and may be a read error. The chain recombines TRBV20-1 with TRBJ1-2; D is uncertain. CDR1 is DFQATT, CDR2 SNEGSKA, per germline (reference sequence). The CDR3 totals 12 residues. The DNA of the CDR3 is TGCAGTGCGAGAGTTACCGACTATGGCTACACCTTC. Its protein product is CSARVTDYGYTF.

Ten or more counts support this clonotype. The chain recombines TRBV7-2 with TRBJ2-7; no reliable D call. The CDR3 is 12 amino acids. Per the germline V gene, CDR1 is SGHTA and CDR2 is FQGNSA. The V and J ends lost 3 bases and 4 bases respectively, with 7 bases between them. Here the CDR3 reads CASSFDGYEQYF. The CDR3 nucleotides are TGTGCCAGCAGCTTCGACGGATACGAGCAGTACTTC. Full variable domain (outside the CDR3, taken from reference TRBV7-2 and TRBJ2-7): GAGVSQSPSNKVTEKGKDVELRCDPISGHTALYWYRQSLGQGLEFLIYFQGNSAPDKSGLPSDRFSAERTGGSVSTLTIQRTQQEDSAVYLCASSFDGYEQYFGPGTRLTVT.

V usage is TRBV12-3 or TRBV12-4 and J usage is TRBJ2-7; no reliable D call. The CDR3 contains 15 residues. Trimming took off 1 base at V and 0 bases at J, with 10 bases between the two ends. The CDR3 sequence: CASSLGGLSSYEQYF. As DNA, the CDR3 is TGTGCCAGCAGTTTAGGGGGTTTAAGCTCCTACGAGCAGTACTTC.

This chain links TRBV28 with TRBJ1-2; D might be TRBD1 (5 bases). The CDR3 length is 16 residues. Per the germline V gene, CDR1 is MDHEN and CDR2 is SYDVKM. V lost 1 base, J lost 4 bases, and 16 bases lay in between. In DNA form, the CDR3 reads TGTGCCAGCAGTTTATACGGAGACCGGAGGGGCTATGGCTACACCTTC. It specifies CASSLYGDRRGYGYTF.

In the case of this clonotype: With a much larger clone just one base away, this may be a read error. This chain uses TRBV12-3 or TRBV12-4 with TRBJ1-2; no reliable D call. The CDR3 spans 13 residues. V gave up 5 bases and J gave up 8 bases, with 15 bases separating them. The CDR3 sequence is CASSATLSRGYTF. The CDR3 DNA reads TGTGCCAGCAGTGCAACACTCTCCCGAGGCTACACCTTC.

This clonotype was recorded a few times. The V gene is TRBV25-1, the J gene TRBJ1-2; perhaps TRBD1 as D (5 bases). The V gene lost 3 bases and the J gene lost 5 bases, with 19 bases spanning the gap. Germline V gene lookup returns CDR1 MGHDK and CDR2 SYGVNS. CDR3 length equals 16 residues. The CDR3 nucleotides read TGTGCCAGCAGTGATCAACGGGACCCCTCTTGGTATGGCTACACCTTC. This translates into CASSDQRDPSWYGYTF.

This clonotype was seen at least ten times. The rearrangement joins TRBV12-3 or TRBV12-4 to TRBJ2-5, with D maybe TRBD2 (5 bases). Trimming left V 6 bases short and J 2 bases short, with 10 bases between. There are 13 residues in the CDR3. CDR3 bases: TGTGCCAGCAGCTTTGGACTTCAAGAGACCCAGTACTTC. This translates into CASSFGLQETQYF.

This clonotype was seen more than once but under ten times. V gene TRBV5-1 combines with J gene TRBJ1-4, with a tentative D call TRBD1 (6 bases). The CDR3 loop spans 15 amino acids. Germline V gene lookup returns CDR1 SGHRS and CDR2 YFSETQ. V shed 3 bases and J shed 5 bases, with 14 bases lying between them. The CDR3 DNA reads TGCGCCAGCAGCTGGGGGGCAGGGGCCAATGAAAAACTGTTTTTT. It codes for CASSWGAGANEKLFF.

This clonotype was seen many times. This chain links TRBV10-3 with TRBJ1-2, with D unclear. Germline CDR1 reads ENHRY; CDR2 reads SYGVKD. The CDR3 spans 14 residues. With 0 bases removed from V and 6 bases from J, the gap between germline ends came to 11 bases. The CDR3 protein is CAISESKVLDGYTF. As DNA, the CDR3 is TGTGCCATCAGTGAGTCCAAGGTTCTTGATGGCTACACCTTC.

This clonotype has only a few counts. CDR3 coding DNA: TGCGCCAGCAGCCAAGGGGACAGCCCTAATGAAAAACTGTTTTTT. Protein sequence: CASSQGDSPNEKLFF. This sequence joins TRBV4-1 and TRBJ1-4; 7 nucleotides align to TRBD1. The CDR3 length is 15 residues. Germline V gene sequence: CDR1 MGHRA, CDR2 YSYEKL. V gave up 1 base and J gave up 3 bases; unmatched junction bases: 2.

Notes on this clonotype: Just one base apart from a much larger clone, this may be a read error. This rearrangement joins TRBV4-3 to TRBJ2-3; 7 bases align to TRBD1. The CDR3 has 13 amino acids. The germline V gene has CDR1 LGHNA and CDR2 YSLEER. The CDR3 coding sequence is TGCGCCAGCAGCCAATCTGGGACAGAAATGCAGAATTTT. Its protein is CASSQSGTEMQNF.

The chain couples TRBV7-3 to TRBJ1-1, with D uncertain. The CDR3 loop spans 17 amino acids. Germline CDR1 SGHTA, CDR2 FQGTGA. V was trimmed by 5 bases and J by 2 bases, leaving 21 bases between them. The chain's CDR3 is CASSPYSGGGFNTEAFF. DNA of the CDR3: TGTGCCAGCAGCCCATACAGCGGTGGTGGATTTAACACTGAAGCTTTCTTT.

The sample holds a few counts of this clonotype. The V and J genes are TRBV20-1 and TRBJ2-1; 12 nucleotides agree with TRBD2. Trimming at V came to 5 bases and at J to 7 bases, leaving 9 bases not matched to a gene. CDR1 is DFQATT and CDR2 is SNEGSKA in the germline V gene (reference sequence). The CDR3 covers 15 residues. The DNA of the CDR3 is TGCAGTGCTGCAAGACTAGCGGGGGAATGGAATGAGCAGTTCTTC. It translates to CSAARLAGEWNEQFF.

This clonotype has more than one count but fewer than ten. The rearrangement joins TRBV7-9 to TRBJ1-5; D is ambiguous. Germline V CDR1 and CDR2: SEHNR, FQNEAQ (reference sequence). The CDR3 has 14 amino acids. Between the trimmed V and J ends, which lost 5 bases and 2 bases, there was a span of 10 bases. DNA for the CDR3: TGTGCCAGCAGCCCAGGACTAGGCAATCAGCCCCAGCATTTT. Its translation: CASSPGLGNQPQHF.

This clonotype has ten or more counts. In nucleotides, the CDR3 is TGTGCCATCAGGGGGACAGGTCTCGCCTACGAGCAGTACTTC. Translating it yields CAIRGTGLAYEQYF. The gene calls are TRBV10-3 and TRBJ2-7, with TRBD1 matching over 8 bases. V lost 6 bases, J lost 2 bases, and 6 bases stayed unmatched. CDR1 is ENHRY and CDR2 is SYGVKD in the germline V gene. The CDR3 is 14 residues long.

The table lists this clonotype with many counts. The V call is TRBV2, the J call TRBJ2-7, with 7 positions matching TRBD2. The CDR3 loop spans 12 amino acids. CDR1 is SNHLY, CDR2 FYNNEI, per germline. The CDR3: CASGVFNYEQYF. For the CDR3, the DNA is TGTGCAAGCGGGGTCTTCAACTACGAGCAGTACTTC.

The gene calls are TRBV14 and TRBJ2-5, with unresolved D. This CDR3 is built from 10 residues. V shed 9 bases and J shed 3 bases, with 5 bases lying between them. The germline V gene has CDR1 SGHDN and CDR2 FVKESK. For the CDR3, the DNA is TGTGCCAGAGATGAAGAGACCCAGTACTTC. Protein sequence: CARDEETQYF.

CDR3 coding DNA: TGTGCCAGCAGCATACAGGGGGACACTGAAGCTTTCTTT. Translated, it gives CASSIQGDTEAFF. The rearrangement uses TRBV7-6 and TRBJ1-1; 8 bases fit TRBD1. Germline CDR1 SGHVS, CDR2 FNYEAQ. The CDR3 loop spans 13 amino acids. Trimming took 5 bases from V and 3 from J; bases not matched to a gene: 2.

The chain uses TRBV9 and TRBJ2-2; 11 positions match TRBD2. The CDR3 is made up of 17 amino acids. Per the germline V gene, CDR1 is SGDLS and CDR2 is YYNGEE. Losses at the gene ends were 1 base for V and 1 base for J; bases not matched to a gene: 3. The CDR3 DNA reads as TGTGCCAGCAGCGTACAGGGACTAGCGGTGAACACCGGGGAGCTGTTTTTT. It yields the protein CASSVQGLAVNTGELFF.